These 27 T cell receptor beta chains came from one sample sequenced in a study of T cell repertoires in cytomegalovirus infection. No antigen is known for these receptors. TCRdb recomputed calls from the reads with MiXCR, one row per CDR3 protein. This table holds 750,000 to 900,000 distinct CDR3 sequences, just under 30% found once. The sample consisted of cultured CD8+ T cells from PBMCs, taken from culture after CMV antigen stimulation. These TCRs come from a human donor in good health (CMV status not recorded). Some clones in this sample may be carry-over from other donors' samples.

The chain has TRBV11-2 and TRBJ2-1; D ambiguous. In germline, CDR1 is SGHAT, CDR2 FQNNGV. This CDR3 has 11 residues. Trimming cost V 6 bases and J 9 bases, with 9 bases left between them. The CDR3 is CASRGGVEQFF. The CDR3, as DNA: TGTGCCAGCAGGGGTGGTGTTGAGCAGTTCTTC.

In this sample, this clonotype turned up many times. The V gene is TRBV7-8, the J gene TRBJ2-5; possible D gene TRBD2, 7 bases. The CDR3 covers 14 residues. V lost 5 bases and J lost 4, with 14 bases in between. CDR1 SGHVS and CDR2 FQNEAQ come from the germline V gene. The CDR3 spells CASSERRGGETQYF. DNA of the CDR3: TGTGCCAGCAGCGAACGAAGGGGGGGAGAGACCCAGTACTTC.

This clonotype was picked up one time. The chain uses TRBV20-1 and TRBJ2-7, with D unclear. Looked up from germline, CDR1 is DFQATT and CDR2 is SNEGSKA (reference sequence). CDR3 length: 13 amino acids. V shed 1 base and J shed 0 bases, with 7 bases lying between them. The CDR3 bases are TGCAGTGCTAGAGTGGGCAACTCCTACGAGCAGTACTTC. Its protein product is CSARVGNSYEQYF.

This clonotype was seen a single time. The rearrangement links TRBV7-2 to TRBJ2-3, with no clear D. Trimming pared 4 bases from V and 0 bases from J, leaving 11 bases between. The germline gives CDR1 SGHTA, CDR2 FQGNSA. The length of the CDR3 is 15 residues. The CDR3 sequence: CASSSDPFSTDTQYF. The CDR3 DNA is TGTGCCAGCAGCTCAGACCCGTTTAGCACAGATACGCAGTATTTT.

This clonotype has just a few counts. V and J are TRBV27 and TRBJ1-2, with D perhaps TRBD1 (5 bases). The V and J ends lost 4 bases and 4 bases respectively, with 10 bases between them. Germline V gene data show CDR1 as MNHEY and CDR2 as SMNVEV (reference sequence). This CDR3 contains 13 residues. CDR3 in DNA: TGTGCCAGCAGTTCTGACAGTCGCTATGGCTACACCTTC. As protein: CASSSDSRYGYTF.

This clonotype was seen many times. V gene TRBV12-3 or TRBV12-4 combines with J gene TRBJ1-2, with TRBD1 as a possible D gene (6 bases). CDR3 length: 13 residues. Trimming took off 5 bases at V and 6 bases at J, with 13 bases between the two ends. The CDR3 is CASSDRPVDGYTF. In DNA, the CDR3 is TGTGCCAGCAGTGACAGGCCCGTCGATGGCTACACCTTC.

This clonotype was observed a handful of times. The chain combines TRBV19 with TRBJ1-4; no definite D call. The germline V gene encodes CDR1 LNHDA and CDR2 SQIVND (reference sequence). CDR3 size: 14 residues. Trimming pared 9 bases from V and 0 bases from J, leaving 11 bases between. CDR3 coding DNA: TGTGCCAGCGCTACAGCAGCAACTAATGAAAAACTGTTTTTT. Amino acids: CASATAATNEKLFF.

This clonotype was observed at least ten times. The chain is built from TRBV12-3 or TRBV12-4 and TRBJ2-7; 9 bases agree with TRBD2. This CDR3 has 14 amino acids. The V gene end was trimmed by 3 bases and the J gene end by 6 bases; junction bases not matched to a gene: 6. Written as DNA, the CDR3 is TGTGCCAGCAGTTTGGAGCTAGCGGGGAGCGAGCAGTACTTC. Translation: CASSLELAGSEQYF.

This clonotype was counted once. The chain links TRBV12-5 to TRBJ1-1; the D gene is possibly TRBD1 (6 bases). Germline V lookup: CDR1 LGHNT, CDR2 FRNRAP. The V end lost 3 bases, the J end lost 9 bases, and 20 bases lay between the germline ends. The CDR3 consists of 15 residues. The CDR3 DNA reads TGTGCTAGTGGTTTCTCCGCAGGGGTAGGGACTAAAGCTTTCTTT. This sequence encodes CASGFSAGVGTKAFF.

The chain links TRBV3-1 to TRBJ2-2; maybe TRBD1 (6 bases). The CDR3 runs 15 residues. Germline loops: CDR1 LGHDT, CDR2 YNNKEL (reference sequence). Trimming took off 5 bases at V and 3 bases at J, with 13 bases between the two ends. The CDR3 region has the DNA TGTGCCAGCAGCTGGGGGCACTTCTACACCGGGGAGCTGTTTTTT. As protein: CASSWGHFYTGELFF.

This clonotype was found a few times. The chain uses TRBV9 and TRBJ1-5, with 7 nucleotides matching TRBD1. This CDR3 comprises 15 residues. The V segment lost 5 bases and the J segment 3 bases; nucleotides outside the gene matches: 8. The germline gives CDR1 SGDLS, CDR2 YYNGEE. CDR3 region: CASSGGTAFNQPQHF. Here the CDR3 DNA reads TGTGCCAGCAGTGGAGGGACAGCCTTCAATCAGCCCCAGCATTTT.

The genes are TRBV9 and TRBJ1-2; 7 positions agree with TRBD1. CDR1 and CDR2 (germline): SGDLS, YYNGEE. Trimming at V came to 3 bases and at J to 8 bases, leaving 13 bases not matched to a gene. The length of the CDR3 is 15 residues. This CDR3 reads CASSATRDSHLGYTF. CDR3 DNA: TGTGCCAGCAGCGCCACCCGGGACAGTCACCTGGGCTACACCTTC.

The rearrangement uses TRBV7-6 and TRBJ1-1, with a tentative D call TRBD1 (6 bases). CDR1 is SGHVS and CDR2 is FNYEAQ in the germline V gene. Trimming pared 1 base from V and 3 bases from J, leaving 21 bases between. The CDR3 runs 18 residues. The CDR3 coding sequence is TGTGCCAGCAGCTTAGAAGGTGAGGGCACCGCAGGGGACACTGAAGCTTTCTTT. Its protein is CASSLEGEGTAGDTEAFF.

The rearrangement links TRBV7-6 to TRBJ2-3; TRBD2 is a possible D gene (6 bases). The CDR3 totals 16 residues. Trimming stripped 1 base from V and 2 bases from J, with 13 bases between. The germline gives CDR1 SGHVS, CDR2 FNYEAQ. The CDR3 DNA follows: TGTGCCAGCAGCTTAGGGAGTAGCGGTCTCACAGATACGCAGTATTTT. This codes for CASSLGSSGLTDTQYF.

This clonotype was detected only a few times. DNA for the CDR3: TGTGCCATCAGTGAGAGAGGGGGCTCCGGGGAGCTGTTTTTT. Translated, it gives CAISERGGSGELFF. The chain uses TRBV10-3 and TRBJ2-2; 7 nucleotides line up with TRBD1. Germline V gene data show CDR1 as ENHRY and CDR2 as SYGVKD. Losses at the gene ends were 2 bases for V and 6 bases for J; bases not matched to a gene: 3. The CDR3 length is 14 residues.

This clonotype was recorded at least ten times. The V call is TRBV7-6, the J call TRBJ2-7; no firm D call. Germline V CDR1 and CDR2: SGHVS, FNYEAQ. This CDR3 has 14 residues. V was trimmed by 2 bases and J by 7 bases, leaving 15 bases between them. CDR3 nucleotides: TGTGCCAGCAGCTTATCGATGGGAATAGGTGAGCAGTACTTC. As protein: CASSLSMGIGEQYF.

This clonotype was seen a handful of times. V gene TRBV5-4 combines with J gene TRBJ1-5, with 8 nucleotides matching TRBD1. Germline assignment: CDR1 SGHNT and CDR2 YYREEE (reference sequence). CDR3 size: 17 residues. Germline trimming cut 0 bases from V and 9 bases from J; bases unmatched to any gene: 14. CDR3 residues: CASSLDRGKGVGRPQHF. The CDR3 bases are TGTGCCAGCAGCTTGGACAGGGGGAAAGGGGTTGGGCGGCCCCAGCATTTT.

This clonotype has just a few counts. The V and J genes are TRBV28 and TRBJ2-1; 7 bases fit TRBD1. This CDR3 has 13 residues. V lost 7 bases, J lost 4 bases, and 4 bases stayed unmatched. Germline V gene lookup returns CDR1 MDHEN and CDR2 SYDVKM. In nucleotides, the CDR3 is TGTGCCAGCACAACGACAGGGTACAATGAGCAGTTCTTC. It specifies CASTTTGYNEQFF.

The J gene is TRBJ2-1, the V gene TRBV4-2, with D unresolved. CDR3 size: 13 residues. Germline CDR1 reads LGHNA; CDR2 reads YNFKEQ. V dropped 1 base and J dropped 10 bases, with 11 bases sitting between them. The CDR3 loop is CASSQAVSREQFF. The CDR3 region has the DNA TGTGCCAGCAGCCAAGCAGTCTCCCGGGAGCAGTTCTTC.

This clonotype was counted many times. As DNA, the CDR3 is TGTGCCAGCAGCTCAGGTACAGGGAGCTATGGCTACACCTTC. This translates into CASSSGTGSYGYTF. The chain employs TRBV7-2 and TRBJ1-2; weak D call: TRBD1 (6 bases). Trimming removed 4 bases from V and 4 bases from J, with 13 bases in between. Germline CDR1 and CDR2: SGHTA and FQGNSA. The CDR3 runs 14 residues.

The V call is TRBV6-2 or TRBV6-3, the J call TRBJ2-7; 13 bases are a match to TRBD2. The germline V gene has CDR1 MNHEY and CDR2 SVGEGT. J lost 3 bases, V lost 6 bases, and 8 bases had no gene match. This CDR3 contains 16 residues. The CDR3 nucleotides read TGTGCCAGCAGCCCAGTGGGACTAGCGGGGATCTACGAGCAGTACGTC. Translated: CASSPVGLAGIYEQYV.

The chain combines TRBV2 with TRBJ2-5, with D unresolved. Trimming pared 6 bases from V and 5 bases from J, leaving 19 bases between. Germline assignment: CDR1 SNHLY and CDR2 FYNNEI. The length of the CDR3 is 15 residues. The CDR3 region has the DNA TGTGCCAGCAGGGGAATTGGGTCCCCGGAGGAGACCCAGTACTTC. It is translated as CASRGIGSPEETQYF.

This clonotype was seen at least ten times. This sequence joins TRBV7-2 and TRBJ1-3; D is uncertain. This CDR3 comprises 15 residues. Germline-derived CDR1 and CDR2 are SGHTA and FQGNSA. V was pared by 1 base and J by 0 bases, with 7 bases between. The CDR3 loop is CASSLGPYSGNTIYF. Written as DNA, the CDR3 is TGTGCCAGCAGCTTAGGTCCATACTCTGGAAACACCATATATTTT.

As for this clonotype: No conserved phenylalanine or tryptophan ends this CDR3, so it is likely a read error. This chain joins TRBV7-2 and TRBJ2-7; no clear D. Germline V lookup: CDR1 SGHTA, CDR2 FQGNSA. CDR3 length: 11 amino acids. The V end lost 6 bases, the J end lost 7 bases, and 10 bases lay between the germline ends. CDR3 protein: CASSLGVEQYI. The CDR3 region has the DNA TGTGCCAGCAGTCTCGGAGTAGAGCAGTACATC.

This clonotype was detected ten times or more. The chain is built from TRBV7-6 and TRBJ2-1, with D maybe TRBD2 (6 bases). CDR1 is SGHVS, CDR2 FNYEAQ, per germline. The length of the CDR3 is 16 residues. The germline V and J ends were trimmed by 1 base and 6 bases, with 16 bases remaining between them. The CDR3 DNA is TGTGCCAGCAGCTTAGTAGTCGGGGGTTCGGGCAATGAGCAGTTCTTC. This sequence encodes CASSLVVGGSGNEQFF.

The chain's CDR3 is CASSFRQGSMTEAFF. The CDR3 coding sequence is TGTGCCAGCAGCTTTAGACAGGGCTCGATGACTGAAGCTTTCTTT. This chain uses TRBV7-9 with TRBJ1-1, with 7 positions matching TRBD1. V lost 3 bases to trimming and J lost 5 bases; unmatched junction nucleotides: 9. CDR1 is SEHNR and CDR2 is FQNEAQ in the germline V gene (reference sequence). This CDR3 spans 15 amino acids.

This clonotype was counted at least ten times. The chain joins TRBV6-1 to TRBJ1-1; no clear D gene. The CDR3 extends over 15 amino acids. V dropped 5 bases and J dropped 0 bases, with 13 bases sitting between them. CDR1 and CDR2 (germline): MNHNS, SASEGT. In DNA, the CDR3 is TGTGCCAGCAGTTATAGCTCAGACATGAACACTGAAGCTTTCTTT. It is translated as CASSYSSDMNTEAFF.